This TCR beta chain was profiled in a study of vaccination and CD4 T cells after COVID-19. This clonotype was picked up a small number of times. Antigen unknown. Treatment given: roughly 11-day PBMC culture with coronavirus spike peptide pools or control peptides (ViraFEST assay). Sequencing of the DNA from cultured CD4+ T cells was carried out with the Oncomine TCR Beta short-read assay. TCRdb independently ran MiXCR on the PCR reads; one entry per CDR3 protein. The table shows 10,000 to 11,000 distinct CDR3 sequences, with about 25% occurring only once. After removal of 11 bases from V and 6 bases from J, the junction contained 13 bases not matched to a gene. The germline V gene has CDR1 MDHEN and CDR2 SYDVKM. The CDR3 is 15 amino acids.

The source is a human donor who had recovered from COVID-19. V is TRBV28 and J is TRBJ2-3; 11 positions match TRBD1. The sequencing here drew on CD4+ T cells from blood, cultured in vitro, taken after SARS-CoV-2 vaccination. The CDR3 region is CASSGPGQGEDTQYF. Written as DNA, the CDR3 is TGTGCCTCCTCAGGGCCGGGACAGGGGGAGGATACGCAGTATTTT.